The 28 T cell receptor beta chains below come from one sample, sequenced in a study of T cell repertoires in cytomegalovirus infection. TCRdb independently ran MiXCR on the reads; one entry per CDR3 protein. This table holds roughly 300,000 distinct CDR3 sequences, 8% to 9.5% found once. The sample was PBMCs. The origin of the receptors is a human donor in good health (CMV status not recorded). Some clones in this sample may be carry-over from other donors' samples.

This clonotype was seen at least ten times. J is TRBJ1-2 and V is TRBV4-3; D is ambiguous. This CDR3 has 12 amino acids. Trimming removed 1 base from V and 8 bases from J, with 8 bases in between. Germline lookup yields CDR1 LGHNA and CDR2 YSLEER. For the CDR3, the DNA is TGCGCCAGCAGCCAAGGCCCCTGGGGCTACACCTTC. This encodes CASSQGPWGYTF.

The table lists this clonotype with a few counts. This chain uses TRBV27 with TRBJ2-7, with D perhaps matching TRBD1 (5 bases). The CDR3 loop spans 14 amino acids. Germline V gene data show CDR1 as MNHEY and CDR2 as SMNVEV (reference sequence). Trimming cost V 5 bases and J 5 bases, with 16 bases left between them. CDR3 sequence reads: CASSPRGTGHEQYF. CDR3 DNA: TGTGCCAGCAGTCCTAGGGGTACCGGGCACGAGCAGTACTTC.

This clonotype was counted at least ten times. This chain links TRBV7-2 with TRBJ1-6, with 7 positions matching TRBD1. This CDR3 contains 15 residues. CDR1 and CDR2 from the germline V gene are SGHTA and FQGNSA. J lost 9 bases, V lost 4 bases, and 9 bases had no gene match. The chain's CDR3 is CASSSNRGFVSPLHF. CDR3 coding DNA: TGTGCCAGCAGCTCAAACAGGGGATTCGTTTCACCCCTCCACTTT.

This chain connects TRBV7-3 to TRBJ2-2; 7 nucleotides align to TRBD1. V gave up 1 base and J gave up 4 bases; unmatched junction bases: 6. CDR1 and CDR2 (germline): SGHTA, FQGTGA. This CDR3 is built from 16 residues. The CDR3 here is CASSLSPRGTTGELFF. Written as DNA, the CDR3 is TGTGCCAGCAGCTTAAGCCCCAGGGGGACCACCGGGGAGCTGTTTTTT. The full variable domain, its missing parts supplied by reference TRBV7-3 and TRBJ2-2, is GAGVSQTPSNKVTEKGKYVELRCDPISGHTALYWYRQSLGQGPEFLIYFQGTGAADDSGLPNDRFFAVRPEGSVSTLKIQRTERGDSAVYLCASSLSPRGTTGELFFGEGSRLTVL.

CDR3 nucleotide sequence: TGCAGTGCACTTAAAGTGCCGTCCTCTGGAAACACCATATATTTT. Translating gives CSALKVPSSGNTIYF. This sequence joins TRBV20-1 and TRBJ1-3, with no clear D. The CDR3 has 15 residues. CDR1 is DFQATT, CDR2 SNEGSKA, per germline (reference sequence). Trimming removed 6 bases at V and 0 bases at J, with 15 bases between.

The CDR3 region is CASSRGGRSYGYTF. The CDR3 DNA follows: TGTGCCAGCTCCCGCGGGGGGCGAAGCTATGGCTACACCTTC. This chain joins TRBV12-3 or TRBV12-4 and TRBJ1-2, with D perhaps matching TRBD1 (6 bases). The V and J ends lost 8 bases and 4 bases respectively, with 17 bases between them. CDR3 length equals 14 residues.

V usage is TRBV11-2 and J usage is TRBJ2-2, with 10 bases aligning to TRBD1. CDR1 is SGHAT, CDR2 FQNNGV, per germline. The CDR3 is 17 residues long. The V gene end was trimmed by 4 bases and the J gene end by 4 bases; junction bases not matched to a gene: 9. The CDR3 region is CASSSRTGGRGTGELFF. The DNA for the CDR3 is TGTGCCAGCAGCTCTCGGACAGGGGGTCGTGGCACCGGGGAGCTGTTTTTT.

By sample share, this clonotype is medium-sized (0.01 to 0.1%). The rearrangement joins TRBV7-9 to TRBJ2-1; 7 bases agree with TRBD1. Germline lookup yields CDR1 SEHNR and CDR2 FQNEAQ (reference sequence). Trimming at V came to 4 bases and at J to 10 bases, leaving 19 bases not matched to a gene. The CDR3 runs 17 residues. Here the CDR3 DNA reads TGTGCCAGCAGCTCCCGATTCGAGGGGGCCTTTGAAATGGAGCAGTTCTTC. This translates into CASSSRFEGAFEMEQFF.

This clonotype was picked up many times. The chain carries TRBV7-2 and TRBJ2-7; D gene uncertain. Germline V gene data show CDR1 as SGHTA and CDR2 as FQGNSA. Trimming removed 1 base from V and 6 bases from J, with 7 bases in between. CDR3 length: 12 residues. This chain's CDR3 is CASSLDKVEQYF. DNA of the CDR3: TGTGCCAGCAGCTTAGACAAGGTCGAGCAGTACTTC.

Remarks on this clonotype: A much bigger clone sits one base away, suggesting this may be a read error. V gene TRBV7-6 combines with J gene TRBJ2-3, with D possibly called TRBD1 or TRBD2 (5 bases each). With 1 base removed from V and 6 bases from J, the gap between germline ends came to 14 bases. The CDR3 totals 15 residues. The germline V gene has CDR1 SGHVS and CDR2 FNYEAQ. CDR3 bases: TGTGCCAGCAGCTTAGTGTGGGACGGGGCCGATACGCAGTATTTT. Protein product: CASSLVWDGADTQYF.

This clonotype came up a few times. This chain connects TRBV28 to TRBJ1-2; no firm D call. Germline loops: CDR1 MDHEN, CDR2 SYDVKM. Deletions cut 3 bases from V and 7 bases from J, with 6 bases between. The CDR3 covers 11 residues. CDR3 DNA sequence: TGTGCCAGCAGTTTCCAGCGTGGCTACACCTTC. This gives the protein CASSFQRGYTF.

This clonotype was seen many times. The CDR3 DNA sequence: TGTGCCAGCAGCTCAGGACTAGCGCCGTCAGATACGCAGTATTTT. It yields the protein CASSSGLAPSDTQYF. The chain is built from TRBV7-2 and TRBJ2-3; 9 positions agree with TRBD2. CDR1 SGHTA and CDR2 FQGNSA come from the germline V gene. The trim removed 4 bases at V and 4 bases at J, leaving 6 bases unmatched. The length of the CDR3 is 15 residues.

This clonotype was detected many times. The rearrangement joins TRBV7-7 to TRBJ2-1; 9 bases agree with TRBD2. The CDR3 extends over 15 amino acids. V shed 5 bases, J shed 9 bases, and the junction held 11 bases outside the gene matches. Germline assignment: CDR1 SSHAT and CDR2 FNYEAQ (reference sequence). The CDR3 reads CASSPRGSGRGEQFF. In nucleotides, the CDR3 is TGTGCCAGCAGCCCCCGAGGTAGCGGGAGAGGTGAGCAGTTCTTC.

The table lists this clonotype with a few counts. The V and J genes are TRBV5-6 and TRBJ2-7; 9 positions agree with TRBD2. The CDR3 is 16 amino acids. Germline-derived CDR1 and CDR2 are SGHDT and YYEEEE. V was pared by 4 bases and J by 5 bases, with 13 bases of the junction left unmatched. The CDR3 DNA reads as TGTGCCAGCAGCCCACGCCGGGGACTAGCTGTCAACGAGCAGTACTTC. Its translation is CASSPRRGLAVNEQYF.

This rearrangement joins TRBV7-2 to TRBJ1-1, with D hard to call. The germline V gene has CDR1 SGHTA and CDR2 FQGNSA. The CDR3 spans 13 residues. The V and J ends lost 3 bases and 2 bases respectively, with 7 bases between them. The CDR3 DNA follows: TGTGCCAGCAGCTTGACTGATAACACTGAAGCTTTCTTT. It codes for CASSLTDNTEAFF. Drawing the rest from reference TRBV7-2 and TRBJ1-1, the complete variable domain is GAGVSQSPSNKVTEKGKDVELRCDPISGHTALYWYRQSLGQGLEFLIYFQGNSAPDKSGLPSDRFSAERTGGSVSTLTIQRTQQEDSAVYLCASSLTDNTEAFFGQGTRLTVV.

The V and J genes are TRBV28 and TRBJ1-6, with D unresolved. The CDR3 loop spans 13 amino acids. Germline loops: CDR1 MDHEN, CDR2 SYDVKM. Trimming left V 8 bases short and J 2 bases short, with 7 bases between. The CDR3, as DNA: TGTGCCAGCCTTAACACCTATAATTCACCCCTCCACTTT. Translating it yields CASLNTYNSPLHF.

This clonotype was seen repeatedly, ten times or more. The chain has TRBV20-1 and TRBJ2-7; D is perhaps TRBD2 (6 bases). The V end was cut by 4 bases, the J end by 1 base, with 20 bases between. CDR1 is DFQATT, CDR2 SNEGSKA, per germline (reference sequence). The CDR3 has 16 residues. The CDR3 bases are TGCAGTGCTATCAATAGCGGCGGAGGCCAATCCTACGAGCAGTACTTC. Protein: CSAINSGGGQSYEQYF.

The genes are TRBV6-5 and TRBJ1-6, with D uncertain. With 5 bases removed from V and 6 bases from J, the gap between germline ends came to 8 bases. CDR3 length equals 13 residues. Germline V CDR1 and CDR2: MNHEY, SVGAGI. The CDR3 DNA is TGTGCCAGCAGTCTGCAGGTTAATTCACCCCTCCACTTT. Translating it yields CASSLQVNSPLHF.

This clonotype was detected only a few times. The chain couples TRBV20-1 to TRBJ2-7; possibly TRBD1 or TRBD2 for D (5 bases each). This CDR3 is 13 amino acids long. V lost 0 bases and J 7 bases, leaving 13 bases between the germline ends. Per germline, CDR1 DFQATT and CDR2 SNEGSKA (reference sequence). The CDR3 region is CSARDGAVREQYF. The CDR3 DNA reads as TGCAGTGCTAGAGACGGGGCGGTTCGTGAGCAGTACTTC.

The chain has TRBV7-4 and TRBJ2-5, with a possible D match to TRBD2 (5 bases). The V gene's germline CDR1 is SGHVT and CDR2 SQSDAQ. V dropped 4 bases and J dropped 2 bases, with 8 bases sitting between them. The CDR3 is 13 amino acids. The CDR3 DNA reads as TGTGCCAGCAGCTCTGACTATCAAGAGACCCAGTACTTC. Protein: CASSSDYQETQYF.

This clonotype occurred a few times. V and J are TRBV7-6 and TRBJ2-7, with D uncertain. Germline CDR1 and CDR2: SGHVS and FNYEAQ. The V and J ends lost 1 base and 3 bases respectively, with 7 bases between them. The CDR3 is 13 residues long. CDR3 DNA sequence: TGTGCCAGCAGCTTAGGCTCGAACTACGAGCAGTACTTC. Encoded protein: CASSLGSNYEQYF.

This chain uses TRBV10-3 with TRBJ2-7; D is undetermined. Trimming took off 2 bases at V and 4 bases at J, with 3 bases between the two ends. The CDR3 runs to 11 residues. Germline CDR1 ENHRY, CDR2 SYGVKD. The CDR3 DNA is TGTGCCATCAGTGAGAATTACGAGCAGTACTTC. It encodes CAISENYEQYF.

This clonotype was recorded a few times. V usage is TRBV28 and J usage is TRBJ2-3; 7 bases align to TRBD1. Germline V gene data show CDR1 as MDHEN and CDR2 as SYDVKM. The CDR3 is made up of 16 amino acids. Trimming took 7 bases from V and 4 from J; bases not matched to a gene: 14. DNA of the CDR3: TGTGCCAGCACCAGCGACAGGGTTCCCTTCCCAGATACGCAGTATTTT. Translation gives CASTSDRVPFPDTQYF.

This clonotype was seen ten or more times. The chain uses TRBV6-2 or TRBV6-3 and TRBJ1-1, with TRBD1 matching over 8 bases. Germline assignment: CDR1 MNHEY and CDR2 SVGEGT. V shed 4 bases, J shed 0 bases, and the junction held 7 bases outside the gene matches. This CDR3 comprises 16 residues. CDR3 region: CASSSTGGLVNTEAFF. CDR3 coding DNA: TGTGCCAGCAGTTCCACAGGGGGGCTGGTGAACACTGAAGCTTTCTTT.

The sample holds many counts of this clonotype. V usage is TRBV11-2 and J usage is TRBJ2-7; 9 nucleotides line up with TRBD1. The CDR3 spans 14 residues. Unmatched junction bases numbered 7, after V lost 6 bases and J lost 4 bases. Germline CDR1 reads SGHAT; CDR2 reads FQNNGV. This CDR3 reads CASRFDRGAYEQYF. The CDR3 DNA reads TGTGCCAGCAGATTCGACAGGGGGGCTTACGAGCAGTACTTC. The full variable domain, rest sourced from reference TRBV11-2 and TRBJ2-7, is EAGVAQSPRYKIIEKRQSVAFWCNPISGHATLYWYQQILGQGPKLLIQFQNNGVVDDSQLPKDRFSAERLKGVDSTLKIQPAKLEDSAVYLCASRFDRGAYEQYFGPGTRLTVT.

The chain uses TRBV6-5 and TRBJ1-5, with 11 bases fitting TRBD1. CDR1 is MNHEY, CDR2 SVGAGI, per germline. The CDR3 loop spans 17 amino acids. Trimming took 0 bases from V and 3 from J; bases not matched to a gene: 4. Written as DNA, the CDR3 is TGTGCCAGCAGTTACTCGTGGACAGGGGGCCCCAATCAGCCCCAGCATTTT. Encoded protein: CASSYSWTGGPNQPQHF.

This clonotype was seen repeatedly, ten times or more. The rearrangement uses TRBV7-2 and TRBJ2-3, with D possibly matching TRBD2 (5 bases). CDR3 size: 13 residues. V was pared by 3 bases and J by 9 bases, with 13 bases between. In germline, CDR1 is SGHTA, CDR2 FQGNSA. This CDR3 reads CASSFVGLKTQYF. Written as DNA, the CDR3 is TGTGCCAGCAGCTTTGTAGGACTGAAGACGCAGTATTTT.

This clonotype was seen a few times. The CDR3 region is CASSLTDGGELFF. The CDR3 DNA is TGTGCCAGCAGCTTAACGGATGGCGGGGAGCTGTTTTTT. V usage is TRBV7-3 and J usage is TRBJ2-2; D remains unclear. This CDR3 has 13 amino acids. Trimming took off 0 bases at V and 7 bases at J, with 6 bases between the two ends. Per the germline V gene, CDR1 is SGHTA and CDR2 is FQGTGA.